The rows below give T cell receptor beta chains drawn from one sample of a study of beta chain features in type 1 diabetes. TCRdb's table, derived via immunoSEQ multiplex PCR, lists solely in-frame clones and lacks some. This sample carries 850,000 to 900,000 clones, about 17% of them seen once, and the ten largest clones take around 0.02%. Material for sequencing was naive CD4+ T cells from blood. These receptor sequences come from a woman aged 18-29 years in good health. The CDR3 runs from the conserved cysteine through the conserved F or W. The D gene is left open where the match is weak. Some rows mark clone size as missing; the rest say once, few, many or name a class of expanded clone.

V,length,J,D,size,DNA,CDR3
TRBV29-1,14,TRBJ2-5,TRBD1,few,TGCAGCGTGATACCTGGGACAGGGCAAGAGACCCAGTACTTC,CSVIPGTGQETQYF
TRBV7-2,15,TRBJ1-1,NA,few,TGTGCCAGCAGCTTAGCGGCGGGACTGAACACTGAAGCTTTCTTT,CASSLAAGLNTEAFF
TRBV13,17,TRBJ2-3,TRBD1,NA,TGTGCCAGCAGCTTAGCTTCCGGGACAGGGGGCGCAGATACGCAGTATTTT,CASSLASGTGGADTQYF
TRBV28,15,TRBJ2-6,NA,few,TGTGCCAGCAGTTTGTGGGAGGCTGGGGCCAACGTCCTGACTTTC,CASSLWEAGANVLTF
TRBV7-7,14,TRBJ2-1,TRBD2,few,TGTGCTAGCAGCTTCGCGGGAGGGGACAATGAGCAGTTCTTC,CASSFAGGDNEQFF
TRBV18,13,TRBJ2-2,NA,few,TGTGCCAGCTCACCACTAGCGACCGGGGAGCTGTTTTTT,CASSPLATGELFF
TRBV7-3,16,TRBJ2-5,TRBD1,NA,TGTGCCAGCAGCCTGAACACCGGACAGGGGGCAGAGACCCAGTACTTC,CASSLNTGQGAETQYF
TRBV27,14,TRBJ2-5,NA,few,TGTGCCAGCAGTTTGGTGGGTTTGGGGGAGACCCAGTACTTC,CASSLVGLGETQYF
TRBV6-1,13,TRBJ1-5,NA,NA,TGTGCCAGCCATGCGGGGCTCGGTCAGCCCCAGCATTTT,CASHAGLGQPQHF
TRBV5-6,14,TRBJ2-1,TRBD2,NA,TGTGCCAGCAGCTCTGGACTAGCGGGAGGACAGCAGTTCTTC,CASSSGLAGGQQFF
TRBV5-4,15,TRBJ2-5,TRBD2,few,TGTGCCAGCAGCTTGAGCCTAGCGGGAGGAGAGACCCAGTACTTC,CASSLSLAGGETQYF
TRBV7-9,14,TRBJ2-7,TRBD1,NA,TGTGCCAGCAGCCAAACACAGGGGGCCTACGAGCAGTACTTC,CASSQTQGAYEQYF
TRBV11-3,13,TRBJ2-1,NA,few,TGTGCCAGCAGCCCCTTTGGGGGCAATGAGCAGTTCTTC,CASSPFGGNEQFF
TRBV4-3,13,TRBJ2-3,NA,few,TGCGCCAGCAGCCAAGACATGGGAGATACGCAGTATTTT,CASSQDMGDTQYF
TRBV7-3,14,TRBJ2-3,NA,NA,TGTGCCAGCAGCCAACGAGCTACAACAGATACGCAGTATTTT,CASSQRATTDTQYF
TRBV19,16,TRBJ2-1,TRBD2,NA,TGTGCCAGTAGTACCGCCCTAGCGGGAGGACGGGGTAAGCAGTTCTTC,CASSTALAGGRGKQFF
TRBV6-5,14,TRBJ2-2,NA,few,TGTGCCAGCCGCAGGGGAACCGGCACCGGGGAGCTGTTTTTT,CASRRGTGTGELFF
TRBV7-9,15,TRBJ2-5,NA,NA,TGTGCCAGCAGCCCTCGTGGGGATATGGGGGAGACCCAGTACTTC,CASSPRGDMGETQYF
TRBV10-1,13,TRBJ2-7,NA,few,TGCGCCAGCAGTGTCTCGGGAGTCTCCGAGCAGTACTTC,CASSVSGVSEQYF
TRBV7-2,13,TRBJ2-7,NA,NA,TGTGCCAGCAGCACTACCGGGAACTACGAGCAGTACTTC,CASSTTGNYEQYF
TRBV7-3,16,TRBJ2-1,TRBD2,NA,TGTGCCAGCAGCCCCTCTGGACTAGCGGGATACAATGAGCAGTTCTTC,CASSPSGLAGYNEQFF
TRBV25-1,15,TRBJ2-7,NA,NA,TGTGCCAGCAGTGAATTCGAGCGGGTAGTATACGAGCAGTACTTC,CASSEFERVVYEQYF
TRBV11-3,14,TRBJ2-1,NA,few,TGTGCCAGCAGCGAGACGACTGCTGGCAATGAGCAGTTCTTC,CASSETTAGNEQFF
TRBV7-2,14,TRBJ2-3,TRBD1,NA,TGTGCCAGCAGCTGGGACAGCCACACAGATACGCAGTATTTT,CASSWDSHTDTQYF
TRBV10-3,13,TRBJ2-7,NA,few,TGTGCCATCAGTGCATTGCAGGGAACCGAGCAGTACTTC,CAISALQGTEQYF
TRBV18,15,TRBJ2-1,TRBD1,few,TGTGCCAGCTCATCCCAAGGACAGGACTACAATGAGCAGTTCTTC,CASSSQGQDYNEQFF
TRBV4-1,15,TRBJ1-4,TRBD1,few,TGCGCCAGCAGCCAAGCCGGGACAGGGTCTGAAAAACTGTTTTTT,CASSQAGTGSEKLFF
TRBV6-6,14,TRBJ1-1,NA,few,TGTGCCAGCAGTTTACAAATAGGGGGAGCTGAAGCTTTCTTT,CASSLQIGGAEAFF
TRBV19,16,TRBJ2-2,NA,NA,TGTGCCAGTAGTCTCGGACGGAGGGTGAACTCCGGGGAGCTGTTTTTT,CASSLGRRVNSGELFF
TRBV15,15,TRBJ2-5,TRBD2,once,TGTGCCACCAGTAGGACTAGCGGGAGTCAGGGGACCCAGTACTTC,CATSRTSGSQGTQYF
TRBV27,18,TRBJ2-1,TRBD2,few,TGTGCCAGCAGTCCCTACCCATTGAGGACTAGCGGGAGTTATGAGCAGTTCTTC,CASSPYPLRTSGSYEQFF
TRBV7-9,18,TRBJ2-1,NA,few,TGTGCCAGCAGCTTAGTTACCTCGACTAGATTTTCGCGGAATGAGCAGTTCTTC,CASSLVTSTRFSRNEQFF
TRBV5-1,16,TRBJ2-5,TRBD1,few,TGCGCCAGCAGCTTGTCGACAGGGGGTTTCCAAGAGACCCAGTACTTC,CASSLSTGGFQETQYF
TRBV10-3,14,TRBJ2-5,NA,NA,TGTGCCATCAGTGTACACGGCCTCCAAGAGACCCAGTACTTC,CAISVHGLQETQYF
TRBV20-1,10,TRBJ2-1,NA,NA,TGCAGTGCTAGCAACAATGAGCAGTTCTTC,CSASNNEQFF